This is a list of T cell receptor beta chains from one sample in a study of cytomegalovirus exposure and HLA in healthy donors. Only in-frame clones appear in the TCRdb table, and some are missing; sequencing was by immunoSEQ multiplex PCR. Of approximately 170,000 clones listed, approximately 82% were seen once; the top ten hold less than 2%. Sequenced sample: PBMCs. All receptors come from a male donor in good health and CMV-seronegative. The CDR3 runs from the conserved cysteine through the conserved F or W. The D gene is left open where the match is weak. Only part of the rows carry a size: once, few, many, or a class if the clone is expanded.

cdr3_nt: TGTGCCAGCAGCCAAGATAAGGCGGGACAGGGGAATGGCTACACCTTC; cdr3_aa: CASSQDKAGQGNGYTF; j_call: TRBJ1-2; d_call: TRBD1; clone_size: few; v_call: TRBV4-2
cdr3_nt: TGTGCCAGCAGCGTTCGACAGGGGGCTGAAGCTTTCTTT; cdr3_aa: CASSVRQGAEAFF; j_call: TRBJ1-1; d_call: TRBD1; clone_size: few; v_call: TRBV5-4
cdr3_nt: TGTGCCAGCAGAGACCCCAGGGCCCAGTACGAGCAGTACTTC; cdr3_aa: CASRDPRAQYEQYF; j_call: TRBJ2-7; d_call: .; clone_size: .; v_call: TRBV6-5
cdr3_nt: TGTGCCAGTACCTTTCGGACAGGGGCAAGCTCTGGGGCCAACGTCCTGACTTTC; cdr3_aa: CASTFRTGASSGANVLTF; j_call: TRBJ2-6; d_call: TRBD1; clone_size: .; v_call: TRBV19
cdr3_nt: TGTGCCAGCAGCCCGCAGGGGGCAGCGGACACTGAAGCTTTCTTT; cdr3_aa: CASSPQGAADTEAFF; j_call: TRBJ1-1; d_call: TRBD1; clone_size: few; v_call: TRBV5-4
cdr3_nt: TGTGCCAGCAGCTTTGCAGGCCCCCGGGGCACTGAAGCTTTCTTT; cdr3_aa: CASSFAGPRGTEAFF; j_call: TRBJ1-1; d_call: .; clone_size: .; v_call: TRBV5-6
cdr3_nt: TGTGCCAGCAGCTTATTCCCCCTAGCGGGAGAGGGGAATGAGCAGTTCTTC; cdr3_aa: CASSLFPLAGEGNEQFF; j_call: TRBJ2-1; d_call: TRBD2; clone_size: .; v_call: TRBV7-2
cdr3_nt: TGTGCCAGCTCGGCCCCCTCACCAAGGGGGGATACGCAGTATTTT; cdr3_aa: CASSAPSPRGDTQYF; j_call: TRBJ2-3; d_call: .; clone_size: .; v_call: TRBV18
cdr3_nt: TGTGCCAGCAGCCCGGGGACAGGGGGCGGAATGTTTGAAAAACTGTTTTTT; cdr3_aa: CASSPGTGGGMFEKLFF; j_call: TRBJ1-4; d_call: TRBD1; clone_size: .; v_call: TRBV5-8
cdr3_nt: TGTGCCAGCAGCTCTCGACAGGGGGGGTTCGCAGATACGCAGTATTTT; cdr3_aa: CASSSRQGGFADTQYF; j_call: TRBJ2-3; d_call: TRBD1; clone_size: once; v_call: TRBV5-4
cdr3_nt: TGTGCCAGCAGTGAAGGGAACAGAGAGACCCAGTACTTC; cdr3_aa: CASSEGNRETQYF; j_call: TRBJ2-5; d_call: .; clone_size: .; v_call: TRBV2
cdr3_nt: TGTGCCAGCAGCGCCCAGGGGGGTGGAACCTACGAGCAGTACTTC; cdr3_aa: CASSAQGGGTYEQYF; j_call: TRBJ2-7; d_call: .; clone_size: .; v_call: TRBV7-2
cdr3_nt: TGTGCCACGAGGCCTGCGGGGGGCTCCACCTACGAGCAGTACTTC; cdr3_aa: CATRPAGGSTYEQYF; j_call: TRBJ2-7; d_call: TRBD2; clone_size: .; v_call: TRBV27
cdr3_nt: TGTGCCAGCAGTAGCACGTTCTCTTACGGCTACACCTTC; cdr3_aa: CASSSTFSYGYTF; j_call: TRBJ1-2; d_call: .; clone_size: .; v_call: TRBV28
cdr3_nt: TGTGCCAGCAGCCTCACAGGGAACACTGAAGCTTTCTTT; cdr3_aa: CASSLTGNTEAFF; j_call: TRBJ1-1; d_call: .; clone_size: .; v_call: TRBV6-5
cdr3_nt: TGTGCCAGCAGGGTAGCGGGGGGGCCATCGGCCCAGTACTTC; cdr3_aa: CASRVAGGPSAQYF; j_call: TRBJ2-5; d_call: TRBD2; clone_size: .; v_call: TRBV5-6
cdr3_nt: TGTGCTAGTGGTTTTCAGAGAAGCGGGAGGGCCATGGGATTCCTAACCGGGGAGCTGTTTTTT; cdr3_aa: CASGFQRSGRAMGFLTGELFF; j_call: TRBJ2-2; d_call: TRBD2; clone_size: .; v_call: TRBV12-5
cdr3_nt: TGCGCCAGCAGCCAAGATGGGCAGGGGGGTTACTATGGCTACACCTTC; cdr3_aa: CASSQDGQGGYYGYTF; j_call: TRBJ1-2; d_call: TRBD1; clone_size: .; v_call: TRBV4-3
cdr3_nt: TGTGCCAGTAGCTCCCGACAGGGGGTTGAAGCTTTCTTT; cdr3_aa: CASSSRQGVEAFF; j_call: TRBJ1-1; d_call: TRBD1; clone_size: .; v_call: TRBV19
cdr3_nt: TGTGCCAGCAGTGTGGAGGAGGGGGCCTATGGCTACACCTTC; cdr3_aa: CASSVEEGAYGYTF; j_call: TRBJ1-2; d_call: TRBD1; clone_size: .; v_call: TRBV6-4
cdr3_nt: TGTGCCAGTAGTATAGATGGGCCAGGGAAAGGCTTTTATGGCTACACCTTC; cdr3_aa: CASSIDGPGKGFYGYTF; j_call: TRBJ1-2; d_call: .; clone_size: once; v_call: TRBV19
cdr3_nt: TGTGCCAGCAGGCCCCGTGGACTGGCGGAAGAGACCCAGTACTTC; cdr3_aa: CASRPRGLAEETQYF; j_call: TRBJ2-5; d_call: .; clone_size: .; v_call: TRBV2
cdr3_nt: TGTGCCAGCAGTTGGGGTCAGGGGAACTATGGCTACACCTTC; cdr3_aa: CASSWGQGNYGYTF; j_call: TRBJ1-2; d_call: .; clone_size: .; v_call: TRBV6-5
cdr3_nt: TGTGCCAGCAGCTCCCACAGGACTAGCGGGAACAATGAGCAGTTCTTC; cdr3_aa: CASSSHRTSGNNEQFF; j_call: TRBJ2-1; d_call: TRBD2; clone_size: .; v_call: TRBV7-2
cdr3_nt: TGTGCCAGCAGCCGAGACGCCGGGAGTAAAGAGACCCAGTACTTC; cdr3_aa: CASSRDAGSKETQYF; j_call: TRBJ2-5; d_call: .; clone_size: .; v_call: TRBV7-3
cdr3_nt: TGTGCCAGCAGTCCGTTAGCGGGAGTGTCCTACACAGATACGCAGTATTTT; cdr3_aa: CASSPLAGVSYTDTQYF; j_call: TRBJ2-3; d_call: TRBD2; clone_size: .; v_call: TRBV25-1
cdr3_nt: TGTTCCAGCAGCTTAGCGGGGGGACGGAGAAGCTCCTACGAGCAGTACTTC; cdr3_aa: CSSSLAGGRRSSYEQYF; j_call: TRBJ2-7; d_call: TRBD2; clone_size: .; v_call: TRBV7-9
cdr3_nt: TGTGCCAGCAGTCCCGGGGCCTACGAGCAGTACTTC; cdr3_aa: CASSPGAYEQYF; j_call: TRBJ2-7; d_call: .; clone_size: once; v_call: TRBV6-5
cdr3_nt: TGTGCCAGCAAGGTAGCGCAATCCTACGAGCAGTACTTC; cdr3_aa: CASKVAQSYEQYF; j_call: TRBJ2-7; d_call: .; clone_size: .; v_call: TRBV2